Sequencing of this T cell receptor beta chain was carried out in a study of blood T cell repertoires in COVID-19. J lost 0 bases, V lost 2 bases, and 0 bases had no gene match. The CDR3 has 16 residues. Germline-derived CDR1 and CDR2 are MNHEY and SVGAGI. As originally analysed: Estimation of nucleated cell counts was performed using reference gene primer amplification. Sequenced by immunoSEQ multiplex PCR; TCRdb stores in-frame clones only, minus some. The V and J calls and clone size are taken from that table; D and trimming were inferred from the DNA. The data show 350,000 to 450,000 clones, about 88% seen once.

The receptor was isolated from a woman aged 18-29 years who had been exposed to COVID-19. The sequenced sample was PBMCs or T cells enriched from blood (not recorded which). V gene TRBV6-5 combines with J gene TRBJ2-5; TRBD2 agrees at 13 bases. The CDR3 reads CASSYGLAGDQETQYF. CDR3 bases: TGTGCCAGCAGTTACGGACTAGCGGGAGACCAAGAGACCCAGTACTTC.